The rows below give T cell receptor beta chains drawn from one sample of a study of shared T cell receptors in the human thymus. Only in-frame clones appear in the TCRdb table, and some are missing; sequencing was by immunoSEQ multiplex PCR. The sample records 630,000 or so clones, over 75% being singletons. This same sample was also taken into another study, of human thymus T cells.

Material: thymocytes. The source is a boy under two years old with a congenital heart defect. Each CDR3 is given with its conserved first and last residue. D genes are given only for firm matches. Size tells how often a clone was seen (once, few, many) or the class of an expanded clone, and some rows leave it out.

V gene	D gene	clone size	J gene	CDR3 DNA	CDR3 protein
TRBV27	-	-	TRBJ2-5	TGTGCCAGCAGTGGGACTGGGGAGACCCAGTACTTC	CASSGTGETQYF
TRBV6-1	TRBD1	-	TRBJ2-2	TGTGCCAGCAGAGGGACAGGGATATCTTCCGGGGAGCTGTTTTTT	CASRGTGISSGELFF
TRBV10-1	TRBD1	-	TRBJ2-2	TGCGCCAGCAGTGGACAGGGCCCGGGTGGGGAGCTGTTTTTT	CASSGQGPGGELFF
TRBV5-4	TRBD2	-	TRBJ2-1	TGTGCCAGCAGCTTCACGCTAGCGGGGGGGCCTTTGAGCTCCTACAATGAGCAGTTCTTC	CASSFTLAGGPLSSYNEQFF
TRBV12-5	-	-	TRBJ1-2	TGTGCTAGTGGTTTGTCTATGAGCTACACCTTC	CASGLSMSYTF
TRBV11-2	-	-	TRBJ1-1	TGTGCCAGCAGCTTCGAAATGGGCGTTGGAGCTTTCTTT	CASSFEMGVGAFF
TRBV11-2	TRBD1	few	TRBJ1-1	TGTGCCAGCAGCTTAGACACGGGACAGGTGAACACTGAAGCTTTCTTT	CASSLDTGQVNTEAFF
TRBV28	TRBD1	once	TRBJ1-5	TGTGCCAGCAGATTACCGCGTTCCCGGGACAGGTTGACGGCGTATAGCAATCAGCCCCAGCATTTT	CASRLPRSRDRLTAYSNQPQHF
TRBV28	TRBD1	-	TRBJ1-3	TGTGCCAGCCAGACAGGGTATGAAAACACCATATATTTT	CASQTGYENTIYF
TRBV9	-	few	TRBJ2-5	TGTGCCAGCAGCGGACCCCAGGGCCAAGAGACCCAGTACTTC	CASSGPQGQETQYF
TRBV28	-	once	TRBJ1-4	TGTGCCAGCAGCGCCAGGGGAGCAACTAATGAAAAACTGTTTTTT	CASSARGATNEKLFF